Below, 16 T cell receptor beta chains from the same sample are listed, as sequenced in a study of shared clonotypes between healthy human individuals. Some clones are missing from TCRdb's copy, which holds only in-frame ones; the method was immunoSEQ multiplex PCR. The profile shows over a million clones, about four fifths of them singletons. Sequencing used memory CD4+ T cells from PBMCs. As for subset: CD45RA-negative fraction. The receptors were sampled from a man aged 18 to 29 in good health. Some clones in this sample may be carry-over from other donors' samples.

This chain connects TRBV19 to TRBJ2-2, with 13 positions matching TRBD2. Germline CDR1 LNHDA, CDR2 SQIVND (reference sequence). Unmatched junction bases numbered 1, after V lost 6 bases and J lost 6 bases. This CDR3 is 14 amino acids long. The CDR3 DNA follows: TGTGCCAGTAGACTAGCGGGAGGGCCCGGGGAGCTGTTTTTT. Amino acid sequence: CASRLAGGPGELFF.

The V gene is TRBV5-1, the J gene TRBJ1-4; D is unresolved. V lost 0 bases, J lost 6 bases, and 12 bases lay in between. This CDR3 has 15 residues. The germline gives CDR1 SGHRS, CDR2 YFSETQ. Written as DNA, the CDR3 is TGCGCCAGCAGCTTGGTTGCGGGAGAGTATGAAAAACTGTTTTTT. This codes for CASSLVAGEYEKLFF. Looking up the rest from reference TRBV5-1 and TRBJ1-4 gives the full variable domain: KAGVTQTPRYLIKTRGQQVTLSCSPISGHRSVSWYQQTPGQGLQFLFEYFSETQRNKGNFPGRFSGRQFSNSRSEMNVSTLELGDSALYLCASSLVAGEYEKLFFGSGTQLSVL.

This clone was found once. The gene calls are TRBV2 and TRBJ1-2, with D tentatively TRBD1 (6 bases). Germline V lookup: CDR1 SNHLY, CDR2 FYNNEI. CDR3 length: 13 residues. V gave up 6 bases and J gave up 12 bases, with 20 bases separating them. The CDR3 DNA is TGTGCCAGCAGGTTTACAGGGATCCGGAAGAACACCTTC. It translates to CASRFTGIRKNTF.

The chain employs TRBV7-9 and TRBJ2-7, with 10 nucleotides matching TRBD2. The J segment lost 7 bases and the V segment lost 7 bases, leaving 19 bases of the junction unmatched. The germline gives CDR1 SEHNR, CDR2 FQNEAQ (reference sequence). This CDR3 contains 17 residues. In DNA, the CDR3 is TGTGCCAGCATCCTCTTCGGGGCGGGGCTAGCGGGAGATGAGCAGTACTTC. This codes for CASILFGAGLAGDEQYF.

The CDR3: CSGRLAGAYEQYF. CDR3 nucleotide sequence: TGCAGCGGGAGACTAGCGGGAGCCTACGAGCAGTACTTC. V usage is TRBV29-1 and J usage is TRBJ2-7; TRBD2 aligns across 12 bases. The CDR3 totals 13 residues. Trimming cost V 7 bases and J 2 bases; bases outside gene matches: 3. Germline-derived CDR1 and CDR2 are SQVTM and ANQGSEA.

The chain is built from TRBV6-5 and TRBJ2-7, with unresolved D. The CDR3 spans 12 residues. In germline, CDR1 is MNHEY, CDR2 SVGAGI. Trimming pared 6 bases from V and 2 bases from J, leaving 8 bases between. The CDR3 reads CASSTETYEQYF. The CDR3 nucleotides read TGTGCCAGCAGCACGGAGACCTACGAGCAGTACTTC.

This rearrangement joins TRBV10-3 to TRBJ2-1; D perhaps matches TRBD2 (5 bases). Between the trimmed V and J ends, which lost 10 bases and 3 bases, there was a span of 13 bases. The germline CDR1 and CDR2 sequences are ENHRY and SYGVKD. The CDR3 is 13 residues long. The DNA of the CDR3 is TGTGCCACCGTTGGAGGTAACTACAATGAGCAGTTCTTC. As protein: CATVGGNYNEQFF.

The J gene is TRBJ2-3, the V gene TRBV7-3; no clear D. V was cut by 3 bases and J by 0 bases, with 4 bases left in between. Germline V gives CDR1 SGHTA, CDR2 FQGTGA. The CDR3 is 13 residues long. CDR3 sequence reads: CASSFSSTDTQYF. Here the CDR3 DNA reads TGTGCCAGCAGCTTCTCTAGCACAGATACGCAGTATTTT.

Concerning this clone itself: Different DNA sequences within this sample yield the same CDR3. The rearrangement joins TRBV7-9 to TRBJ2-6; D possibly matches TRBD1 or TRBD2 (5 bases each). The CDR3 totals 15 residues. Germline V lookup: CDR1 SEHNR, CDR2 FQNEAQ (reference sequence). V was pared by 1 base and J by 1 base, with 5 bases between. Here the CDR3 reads CASSLGGSGANVLTF. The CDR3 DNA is TGTGCCAGCAGCTTAGGGGGGTCTGGGGCCAACGTCCTGACTTTC.

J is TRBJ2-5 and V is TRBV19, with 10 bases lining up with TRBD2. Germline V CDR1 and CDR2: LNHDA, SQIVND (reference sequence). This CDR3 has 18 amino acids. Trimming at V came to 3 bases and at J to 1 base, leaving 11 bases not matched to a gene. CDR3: CASSMGLAGAIVQETQYF. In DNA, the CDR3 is TGTGCCAGTAGTATGGGTCTAGCGGGAGCGATCGTCCAAGAGACCCAGTACTTC. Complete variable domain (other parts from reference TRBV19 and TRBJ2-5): DGGITQSPKYLFRKEGQNVTLSCEQNLNHDAMYWYRQDPGQGLRLIYYSQIVNDFQKGDIAEGYSVSREKKESFPLTVTSAQKNPTAFYLCASSMGLAGAIVQETQYFGPGTRLLVL.

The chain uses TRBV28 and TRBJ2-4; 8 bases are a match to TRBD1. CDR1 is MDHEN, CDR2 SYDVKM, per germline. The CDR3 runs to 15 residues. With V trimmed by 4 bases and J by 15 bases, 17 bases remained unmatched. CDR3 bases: TGTGCCAGCAGTTCTTCCGGGACAGGACTCCCTAGTAGGTACTTC. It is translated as CASSSSGTGLPSRYF.

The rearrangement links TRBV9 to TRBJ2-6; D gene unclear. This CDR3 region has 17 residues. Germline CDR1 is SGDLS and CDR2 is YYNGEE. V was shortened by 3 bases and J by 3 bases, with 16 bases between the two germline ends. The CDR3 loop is CASSGGRLFGGANVLTF. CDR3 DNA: TGTGCCAGCAGCGGCGGACGGCTTTTCGGTGGGGCCAACGTCCTGACTTTC.

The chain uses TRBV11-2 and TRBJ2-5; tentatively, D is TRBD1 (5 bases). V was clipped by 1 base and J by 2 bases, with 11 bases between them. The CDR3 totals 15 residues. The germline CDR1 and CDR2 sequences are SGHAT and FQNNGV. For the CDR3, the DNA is TGTGCCAGCAGCTTAGTCCCAGGGTTTCAAGAGACCCAGTACTTC. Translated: CASSLVPGFQETQYF.

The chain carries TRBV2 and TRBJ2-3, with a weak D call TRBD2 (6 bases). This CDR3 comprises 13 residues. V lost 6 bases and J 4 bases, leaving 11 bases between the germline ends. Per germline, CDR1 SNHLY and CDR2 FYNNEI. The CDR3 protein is CASRLAIADTQYF. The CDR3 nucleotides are TGTGCCAGCAGACTAGCTATAGCAGATACGCAGTATTTT.

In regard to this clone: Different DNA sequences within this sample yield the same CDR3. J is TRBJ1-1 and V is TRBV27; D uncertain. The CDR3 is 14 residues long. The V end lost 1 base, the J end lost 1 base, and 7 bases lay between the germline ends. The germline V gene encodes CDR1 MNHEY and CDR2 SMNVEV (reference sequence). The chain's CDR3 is CASSLWGGNTEAFF. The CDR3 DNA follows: TGTGCCAGCAGTTTATGGGGAGGGAACACTGAAGCTTTCTTT.

The CDR3: CASSWAPRATSTDTQYF. CDR3 DNA sequence: TGTGCCAGCAGCTGGGCCCCAAGGGCGACTAGCACAGATACGCAGTATTTT. The rearrangement joins TRBV5-4 to TRBJ2-3; D is unresolved. CDR3 size: 17 residues. The ends were cut back, 3 bases at V and 0 bases at J, with 17 bases in the middle. The germline CDR1 and CDR2 sequences are SGHNT and YYREEE (reference sequence).